This entry lists 18 T cell receptor beta chains sequenced from one sample in a study of early T cells in non-severe SARS-CoV-2 infection. A single record per CDR3 protein comes from TCRdb applying MiXCR to the 5' RACE reads. The profile shows around 70,000 distinct CDR3 sequences, 15% to 19% of them singletons. The sample comprised whole blood. Every receptor here comes from an adult who was a healthcare worker with PCR-confirmed SARS-CoV-2 infection or an uninfected control (not recorded which).

This clonotype came up a few times. This chain links TRBV3-1 with TRBJ1-6; 11 bases agree with TRBD1. The CDR3 extends over 16 amino acids. The V gene's germline CDR1 is LGHDT and CDR2 YNNKEL (reference sequence). V was clipped by 0 bases and J by 9 bases; unmatched bases: 4. The CDR3 is CASSQDRTGGSSPLHF. DNA for the CDR3: TGTGCCAGCAGCCAAGATAGGACAGGGGGCTCTTCACCCCTCCACTTT.

This clonotype occurred a few times. The V call is TRBV7-6, the J call TRBJ1-2, with 7 bases that match TRBD1. Germline CDR1 SGHVS, CDR2 FNYEAQ. The CDR3 extends over 16 amino acids. V was pared by 2 bases and J by 4 bases, with 10 bases of the junction left unmatched. CDR3 nucleotides: TGTGCCAGCAGCTTAAGTACCGCCGGGACAGCCTATGGCTACACCTTC. This codes for CASSLSTAGTAYGYTF.

This clonotype was seen once. V gene TRBV19 combines with J gene TRBJ1-1, with D maybe TRBD1 (6 bases). CDR1 LNHDA and CDR2 SQIVND come from the germline V gene (reference sequence). The CDR3 loop spans 15 amino acids. V dropped 3 bases and J dropped 1 base, with 12 bases sitting between them. The CDR3 bases are TGTGCCAGTAGTATCGGGGGGCGGTCGAACACTGAAGCTTTCTTT. Amino acids: CASSIGGRSNTEAFF.

This chain connects TRBV5-1 to TRBJ2-2, with D uncertain. The germline V gene has CDR1 SGHRS and CDR2 YFSETQ. V lost 3 bases to trimming and J lost 5 bases, with 11 bases between them. The CDR3 has 14 residues. CDR3 loop: CASSWPTQTGELFF. Here the CDR3 DNA reads TGCGCCAGCAGCTGGCCCACTCAAACCGGGGAGCTGTTTTTT.

This clonotype appeared many times. The rearrangement links TRBV9 to TRBJ2-5; no clear D. This CDR3 spans 13 amino acids. Germline V gives CDR1 SGDLS, CDR2 YYNGEE. V lost 0 bases and J 7 bases, leaving 10 bases between the germline ends. The CDR3 spells CASSVVLGGTQYF. CDR3 nucleotide sequence: TGTGCCAGCAGCGTAGTTCTCGGTGGGACCCAGTACTTC.

This clonotype has a handful of counts. V usage is TRBV6-2 or TRBV6-3 and J usage is TRBJ2-5, with D hard to call. Trimming cost V 2 bases and J 1 base, with 8 bases left between them. The CDR3 covers 14 residues. Per germline, CDR1 MNHEY and CDR2 SVGEGT. This CDR3 is CASSYGQFQETQYF. CDR3 bases: TGTGCCAGCAGTTACGGGCAGTTCCAAGAGACCCAGTACTTC.

V usage is TRBV28 and J usage is TRBJ2-4; no reliable D call. Germline assignment: CDR1 MDHEN and CDR2 SYDVKM. CDR3 length: 15 amino acids. Trimming cost V 3 bases and J 0 bases, with 9 bases left between them. In nucleotides, the CDR3 is TGTGCCAGCAGTTTCGTGTCACTAGCCAAAAACATTCAGTACTTC. Amino acids: CASSFVSLAKNIQYF.

The chain combines TRBV7-9 with TRBJ1-1; 9 bases match TRBD1. The CDR3 sequence is 11 residues long. The V gene's germline CDR1 is SEHNR and CDR2 FQNEAQ (reference sequence). The trim removed 8 bases at V and 5 bases at J, leaving 0 bases unmatched. CDR3 nucleotides: TGTGCCAGCGACAGGGGGACTGAAGCTTTCTTT. Its protein product is CASDRGTEAFF.

Only a few counts were recorded for this clonotype. The CDR3 nucleotides read TGTGCCACCAGTGATTTGGCCCCCGGGGAGCTGTTTTTT. It specifies CATSDLAPGELFF. V usage is TRBV24-1 and J usage is TRBJ2-2; D gene unclear. The germline CDR1 and CDR2 sequences are KGHDR and SFDVKD. The V end was cut by 0 bases, the J end by 6 bases, with 4 bases between. This CDR3 region has 13 residues.

The chain has TRBV29-1 and TRBJ2-2; D gene ambiguous. The CDR3 contains 11 residues. Germline V gives CDR1 SQVTM, CDR2 ANQGSEA. Trimming shortened V by 1 base and J by 6 bases, and 3 bases separated the two germline ends. Here the CDR3 DNA reads TGCAGCGTTGAAGGTCCCGGGGAGCTGTTTTTT. This translates into CSVEGPGELFF.

The chain employs TRBV29-1 and TRBJ2-7, with 8 positions matching TRBD2. With 7 bases clipped from V and 5 bases from J, the junction kept 10 bases outside the gene matches. The CDR3 has 13 amino acids. Germline loops: CDR1 SQVTM, CDR2 ANQGSEA. The DNA of the CDR3 is TGCAGCGCGAGGACGGGAGGGCCCAACGAGCAGTACTTC. It yields the protein CSARTGGPNEQYF.

This clonotype was picked up a small number of times. V usage is TRBV5-5 and J usage is TRBJ2-7, with a weak D call TRBD1 (5 bases). V gave up 2 bases and J gave up 2 bases, with 11 bases separating them. Germline CDR1 is SGHKS and CDR2 is YYEKEE (reference sequence). This CDR3 is built from 14 residues. Here the CDR3 reads CASSLTDNPYEQYF. The CDR3 DNA reads as TGTGCCAGCAGCTTAACGGACAACCCCTACGAGCAGTACTTC. The full variable domain, in which reference TRBV5-5 and TRBJ2-7 provide the parts outside the CDR3, is DAGVTQSPTHLIKTRGQQVTLRCSPISGHKSVSWYQQVLGQGPQFIFQYYEKEERGRGNFPDRFSARQFPNYSSELNVNALLLGDSALYLCASSLTDNPYEQYFGPGTRLTVT.

The table lists this clonotype with a few counts. The chain links TRBV6-2 or TRBV6-3 to TRBJ1-1; D unclear. Trimming removed 1 base from V and 0 bases from J, with 6 bases in between. The CDR3 has 14 residues. The germline V gene encodes CDR1 MNHEY and CDR2 SVGEGT. The CDR3 nucleotides are TGTGCCAGCAGTTACTATGTCTTGAACACTGAAGCTTTCTTT. Its translation: CASSYYVLNTEAFF.

The CDR3 nucleotides read TGTGCCAGCAGCTTTAGTCAGTTGGAGACCCAGTACTTC. Its protein is CASSFSQLETQYF. This chain links TRBV7-2 with TRBJ2-5; D uncertain. Trimming took 3 bases from V and 5 from J, leaving 10 bases between them. The CDR3 has 13 amino acids. CDR1 and CDR2 (germline): SGHTA, FQGNSA. Drawing the rest from reference TRBV7-2 and TRBJ2-5, the complete variable domain is GAGVSQSPSNKVTEKGKDVELRCDPISGHTALYWYRQSLGQGLEFLIYFQGNSAPDKSGLPSDRFSAERTGGSVSTLTIQRTQQEDSAVYLCASSFSQLETQYFGPGTRLLVL.

The chain uses TRBV13 and TRBJ2-1; 8 bases are a match to TRBD2. There are 15 residues in the CDR3. V was clipped by 0 bases and J by 6 bases; unmatched bases: 4. Germline V gene lookup returns CDR1 PRHDT and CDR2 FYEKMQ (reference sequence). The CDR3 DNA sequence: TGTGCCAGCAGCTTAGGCGGGACTAGTGGCAATGAGCAGTTCTTC. Translating it yields CASSLGGTSGNEQFF.

This chain joins TRBV10-2 and TRBJ1-1, with 7 bases lining up with TRBD1. The CDR3 loop spans 10 amino acids. V gave up 6 bases and J gave up 8 bases; unmatched junction bases: 0. Germline CDR1 reads WSHSY; CDR2 reads SAAADI. CDR3: CASRDREAFF. The CDR3 DNA reads TGCGCCAGCAGGGACAGGGAAGCTTTCTTT.

The chain employs TRBV7-8 and TRBJ2-3; TRBD1 might be the D (6 bases). Between the trimmed V and J ends, which lost 2 bases and 2 bases, there was a span of 14 bases. Germline V gene data show CDR1 as SGHVS and CDR2 as FQNEAQ. The CDR3 consists of 16 residues. The CDR3 sequence is CASSLNQGLITDTQYF. The CDR3 nucleotides read TGTGCCAGCAGCTTAAATCAGGGGCTCATCACAGATACGCAGTATTTT.

This clonotype has ten or more counts. One end of the junction fails to match germline, which may point to a read error. The chain couples TRBV7-8 to TRBJ2-1, with 11 nucleotides matching TRBD2. Germline V gene sequence: CDR1 SGHVS, CDR2 FQNEAQ. The CDR3 contains 17 residues. The CDR3 nucleotides are TGTGCCAGCAGTTTAGGAACTAGCGGGAGCTCCTACAATGAGCAGTTCTTC. It translates to CASSLGTSGSSYNEQFF.